A single T cell receptor beta chain is shown here with its context. Combining a sample-barcoded 5' primer with a J-beta primer mix, a second PCR ran for roughly 6 to 12 cycles. Each CDR3 protein gets one entry after TCRdb re-called the 5' RACE reads with MiXCR. The sample has 850,000 to 1,100,000 distinct CDR3 sequences, 35% to 40% seen once. This sample is part of a study of blood T cells in healthy people across ages. The receptor's source is a man aged 18 to 35 in good health. The sample comprised blood.

CDR3 DNA: TGCGCCAGCAGCCAAGATCAAAACCCCACTTCACCCCTCCACTTT. Translating gives CASSQDQNPTSPLHF. The rearrangement links TRBV4-3 to TRBJ1-6; D remains ambiguous. The CDR3 is 15 residues long. Germline V CDR1 and CDR2: LGHNA, YSLEER. The V and J ends lost 0 bases and 9 bases respectively, with 12 bases between them.